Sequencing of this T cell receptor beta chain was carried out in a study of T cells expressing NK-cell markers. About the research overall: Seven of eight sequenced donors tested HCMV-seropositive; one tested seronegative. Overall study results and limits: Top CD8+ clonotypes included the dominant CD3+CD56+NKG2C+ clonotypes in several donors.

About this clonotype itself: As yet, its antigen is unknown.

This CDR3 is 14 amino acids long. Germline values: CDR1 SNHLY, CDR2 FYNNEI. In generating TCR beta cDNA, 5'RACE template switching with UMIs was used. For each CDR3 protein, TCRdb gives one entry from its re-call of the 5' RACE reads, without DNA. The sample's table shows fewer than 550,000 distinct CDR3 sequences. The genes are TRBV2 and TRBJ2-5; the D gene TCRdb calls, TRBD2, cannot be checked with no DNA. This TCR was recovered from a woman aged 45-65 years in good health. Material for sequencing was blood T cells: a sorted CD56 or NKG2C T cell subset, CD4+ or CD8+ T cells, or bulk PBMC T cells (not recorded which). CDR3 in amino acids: CASSFSGSGETQYF.